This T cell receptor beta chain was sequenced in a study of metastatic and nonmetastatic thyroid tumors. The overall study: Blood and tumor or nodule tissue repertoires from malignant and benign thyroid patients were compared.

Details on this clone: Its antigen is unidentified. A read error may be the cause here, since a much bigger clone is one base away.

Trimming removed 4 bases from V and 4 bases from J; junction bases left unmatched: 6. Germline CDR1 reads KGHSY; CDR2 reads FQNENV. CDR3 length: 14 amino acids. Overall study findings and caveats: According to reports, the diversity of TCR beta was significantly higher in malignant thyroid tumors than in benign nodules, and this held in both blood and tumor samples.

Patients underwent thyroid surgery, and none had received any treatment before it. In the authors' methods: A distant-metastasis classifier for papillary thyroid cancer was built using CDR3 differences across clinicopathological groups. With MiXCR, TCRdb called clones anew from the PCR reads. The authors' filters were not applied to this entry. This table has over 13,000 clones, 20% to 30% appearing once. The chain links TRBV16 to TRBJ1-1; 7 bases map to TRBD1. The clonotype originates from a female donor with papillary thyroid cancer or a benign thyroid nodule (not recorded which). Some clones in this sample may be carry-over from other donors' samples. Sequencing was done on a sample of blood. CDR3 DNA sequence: TGTGCCAGCAGCCCAGGACAGGTGGGCACTGAAGCTTTCTTT. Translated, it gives CASSPGQVGTEAFF.